This entry concerns a single T cell receptor (beta chain). This clonotype turned up a few times. This receptor's antigen is unknown. It has no much larger one-base neighbor in the sample; base qualities were not kept. The data were taken from a study of T cells in Graves' hyperthyroidism and ophthalmopathy (dated 2019 in TCRdb). With respect to the entire study: Peripheral blood samples were taken at the time of initial diagnosis, prior to any treatment. To identify distinguishing TCR V-J signatures, a discovery cohort of about 100 patients was used, comprising 40 to 45 with Graves' ophthalmopathy and some 60 with stable Graves' hyperthyroidism. Prospective prediction of ophthalmopathy was tested in an independent validation cohort consisting of fewer than 20 hyperthyroidism patients and over 15 patients who later progressed to ophthalmopathy. The 75 to 100 discovery patients were randomly split 7:3 into training and test sets. Thyroid tissue and blood T-cell repertoires from about six Graves' hyperthyroidism patients were also compared in the study. After blood sampling, hyperthyroidism patients were treated with methimazole at a starting dose of 30 mg daily, and ophthalmopathy patients were treated with high-dose intravenous methylprednisolone. TCR Vbeta CDR3 sequencing of fewer than 150 peripheral blood samples (43 ophthalmopathy, roughly 72 hyperthyroidism and approximately 17 progressor patients) is reported in the paper.

The investigation overall reported the following: Ophthalmopathy was separated from stable hyperthyroidism by a 13 V-J signature model, with approximately 90% sensitivity and about 84% specificity obtained in cross-validation and 80%/75% obtained in testing. Most expanded thyroid clonotypes (frequency above 0.001) were also found in blood, which suggests that blood repertoires may mirror thyroid immune responses. In validation, the model predicted progression to ophthalmopathy a median of roughly 6.1 months before onset, with around 70% sensitivity and roughly 72% specificity. Sample size was not statistically predetermined, and investigators were not blinded to group allocation.

The TCR beta CDR3 regions were amplified from the RNA transcripts. For the first round of RT-PCR on the TCR CDR3, the HTBI primer set was used together with the Qiagen OneStep RT-PCR kit. The libraries were constructed in a second round of multiplex PCR and then size-selected and purified. Libraries were sequenced paired-end with 100 bp reads on an Illumina HiSeq2000. The source study handled its data this way. SOAPnuke was used to process the raw data, removing reads that contained adapters or uncalled bases, had a mean Phred below 15, or lacked an exact match to the constant primer or identifier. COPE v1.2.5 was used to merge the high-quality paired reads, and each unique nucleotide sequence was defined as a clonotype. Clonotypes were aligned to IMGT TRBV, TRBD and TRBJ reference segments using MiTCR v1.1. The analysis was restricted to V-J combinations with a frequency above 0.0001, which together covered 99.2% of the repertoires. The TCS score was defined as F50 (clonal expansion) divided by E x V (chaos), with BLOSUM62-based TCRdist calculated between CDR3 peptides within each V-J. Welch's t-statistics and random forest reduced roughly 500 V-J features to 10 to 15, which were used in a naive Bayes classifier (R e1071). Clones were called with MiXCR by TCRdb after fastp trimmed the public reads at Q25, and only in-frame beta chains were retained. Under each unique CDR3 protein, matching rows form one entry showing the most common genes and DNA. Clone size and V and J calls follow TCRdb, not the original study. The sample table records under 400,000 distinct CDR3 sequences; roughly 25% of these occur just once. The top ten constitute less than 75% of the sample.

Stable Graves' hyperthyroidism was defined as the absence of progression to ophthalmopathy over 18 months of follow-up. Hyperthyroidism patients were newly diagnosed, had a disease duration of under 2 months, and were aged 18 to 65 years. The study excluded patients with uncontrolled infections, other autoimmune diseases, pregnancy or lactation. Clinical symptoms, serum thyroxine and TRAb, thyroid ultrasound, and orbital computed tomography formed the basis for the diagnoses. Ficoll-Paque density gradient centrifugation was used to isolate PBMCs from about 9 ml of fresh peripheral blood. Total RNA was extracted using Trizol reagent, and RNA quality was assessed on an Agilent 2100 Bioanalyzer. This sequence originates from a man aged 45-65 years with Graves' hyperthyroidism. Sequencing was carried out using blood.

The bases are TGTGCCAGCAGCGACGGGACAGGGATGGAGACCCAGTACTTC. It codes for CASSDGTGMETQYF. The V gene is TRBV7-7 and the J gene is TRBJ2-5, with 9 middle bases fitting TRBD1. V is trimmed back by 5 bases and J by 5 bases, and the junction contains 6 bases that no gene match accounts for. The CDR3 spans 14 residues, from the cysteine through the phenylalanine. CDR3 DNA only is kept here, 42 bases in frame from base 1. The CDR1 and CDR2 encoded by the germline V gene (reference sequence) are SSHAT and FNYEAQ.